This passage covers 3 T cell receptor beta chains from one sample sequenced in a study of T cells in Graves' hyperthyroidism and ophthalmopathy. From RNA transcripts, TCR beta CDR3 regions were amplified. TCR CDR3 underwent first-round RT-PCR with the HTBI primer set. MiXCR was run by TCRdb on the multiplex PCR reads, yielding one entry per CDR3 protein. Altogether under 400,000 distinct CDR3 sequences are present, approximately 16% being singletons, with the ten largest covering roughly a fifth. The sequenced material came from blood. The receptors shown here come from a woman aged 55-70 years with Graves' ophthalmopathy.

With regard to this clonotype: A much larger clone lies a single base off, so this may be a read error. This chain uses TRBV3-1 with TRBJ1-4, with D uncertain. This CDR3 spans 13 amino acids. Looked up from germline, CDR1 is LGHDT and CDR2 is YNNKEL (reference sequence). Trimming shortened V by 1 base and J by 15 bases, and 15 bases separated the two germline ends. CDR3 sequence reads: CASSQGGRPRLFF. The CDR3 DNA follows: TGTGCCAGCAGCCAAGGAGGGCGACCGCGGTTGTTTTTT.

This clonotype has just a few counts. This may be a read error: a much more frequent sequence differs by one nucleotide. This chain uses TRBV12-5 with TRBJ2-4; D is undetermined. The CDR3 loop spans 13 amino acids. Trimming took off 1 base at V and 10 bases at J, with 11 bases between the two ends. CDR1 is LGHNT and CDR2 is FRNRAP in the germline V gene. In DNA form, the CDR3 reads TGTGCTAGTGGTTTGGGACGGTCCAATATTCAGTACTTC. This encodes CASGLGRSNIQYF.

This clonotype was counted at least ten times. This rearrangement joins TRBV28 to TRBJ1-2; 9 nucleotides match TRBD1. Unmatched junction bases numbered 6, after V lost 4 bases and J lost 3 bases. The CDR3 totals 15 residues. The germline V gene has CDR1 MDHEN and CDR2 SYDVKM. The CDR3 region is CASSYWTGADYGYTF. CDR3 sequence (DNA): TGTGCCAGCAGTTATTGGACAGGGGCTGACTATGGCTACACCTTC.